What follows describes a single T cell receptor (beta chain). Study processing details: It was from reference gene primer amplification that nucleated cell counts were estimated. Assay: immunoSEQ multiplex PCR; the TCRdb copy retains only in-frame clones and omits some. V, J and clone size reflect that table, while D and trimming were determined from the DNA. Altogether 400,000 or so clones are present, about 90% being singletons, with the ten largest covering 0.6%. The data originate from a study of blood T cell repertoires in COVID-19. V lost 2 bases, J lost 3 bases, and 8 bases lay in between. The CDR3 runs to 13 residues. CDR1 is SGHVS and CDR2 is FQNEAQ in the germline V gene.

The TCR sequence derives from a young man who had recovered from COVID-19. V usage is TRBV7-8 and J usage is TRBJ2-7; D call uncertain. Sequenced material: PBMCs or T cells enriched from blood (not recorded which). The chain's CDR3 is CASSLTADYEQYF. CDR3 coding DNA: TGTGCCAGCAGCTTAACGGCGGACTACGAGCAGTACTTC.